The 2 T cell receptor beta chains given below trace back to one sample, sequenced in a study of cytomegalovirus exposure and HLA in healthy donors. 60 Vbeta and 13 Jbeta primers were used in PCR. Libraries were prepared by immunoSEQ multiplex PCR; TCRdb keeps only in-frame clonotypes and omits some of them. The sample lists over 110,000 clones, 73% seen once, with 1% to 1.5% in the top ten. The sample taken for sequencing was PBMCs. The receptor source for this set is a woman aged 40 to 55 in good health and CMV-seronegative.

This chain links TRBV28 with TRBJ1-4; 11 bases map to TRBD1. The J segment lost 6 bases and the V segment lost 7 bases, leaving 4 bases of the junction unmatched. The germline CDR1 and CDR2 sequences are MDHEN and SYDVKM. This CDR3 region has 14 residues. CDR3 protein: CASTRTGGHEKLFF. In nucleotides, the CDR3 is TGTGCCAGCACTCGGACAGGGGGCCATGAAAAACTGTTTTTT.

This clone was found a few times. The rearrangement links TRBV6-6 to TRBJ1-1, with 10 nucleotides matching TRBD1. The V segment lost 6 bases and the J segment 1 base; nucleotides outside the gene matches: 8. Germline CDR1 MNHNY, CDR2 SVGAGI (reference sequence). The CDR3 covers 16 residues. The CDR3 region is CASSDDRGLGNTEAFF. CDR3 bases: TGTGCCAGCAGCGATGACAGGGGGCTGGGGAACACTGAAGCTTTCTTT.